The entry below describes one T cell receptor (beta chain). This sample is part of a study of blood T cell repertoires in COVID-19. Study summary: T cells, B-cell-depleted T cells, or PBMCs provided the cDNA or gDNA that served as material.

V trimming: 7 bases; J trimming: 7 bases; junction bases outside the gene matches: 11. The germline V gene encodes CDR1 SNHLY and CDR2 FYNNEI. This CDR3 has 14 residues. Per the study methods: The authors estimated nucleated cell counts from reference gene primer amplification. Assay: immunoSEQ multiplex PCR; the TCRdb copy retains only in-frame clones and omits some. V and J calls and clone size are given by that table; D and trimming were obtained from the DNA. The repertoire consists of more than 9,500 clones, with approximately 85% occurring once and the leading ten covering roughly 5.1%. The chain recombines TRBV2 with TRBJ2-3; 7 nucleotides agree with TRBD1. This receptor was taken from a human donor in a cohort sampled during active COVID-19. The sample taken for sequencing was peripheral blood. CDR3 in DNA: TGTGCCAGCAATCCGACAGGGCTCGGGAATACGCAGTATTTT. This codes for CASNPTGLGNTQYF.